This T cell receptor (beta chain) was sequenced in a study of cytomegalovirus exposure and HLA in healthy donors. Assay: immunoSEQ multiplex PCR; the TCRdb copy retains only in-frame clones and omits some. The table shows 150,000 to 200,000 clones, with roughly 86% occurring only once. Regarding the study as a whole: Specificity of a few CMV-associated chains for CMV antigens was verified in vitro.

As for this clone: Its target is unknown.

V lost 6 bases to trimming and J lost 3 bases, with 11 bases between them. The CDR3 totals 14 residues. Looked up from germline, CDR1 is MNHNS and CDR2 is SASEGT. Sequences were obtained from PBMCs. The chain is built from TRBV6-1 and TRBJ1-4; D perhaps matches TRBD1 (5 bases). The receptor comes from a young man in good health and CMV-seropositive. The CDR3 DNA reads TGTGCCAGCAGGGAGGGGTTTGCTAATGAAAAACTGTTTTTT. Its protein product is CASREGFANEKLFF.